The rows below give T cell receptor beta chains drawn from one sample of a study of T cells after yellow fever vaccination. Using its own MiXCR run on the 5' RACE reads, TCRdb lists one record per CDR3 protein. The data contain some 26,000 distinct CDR3 sequences, approximately 3.2% of them singletons. The source was PBMCs, either bulk or a sorted T-cell subset (CD4+, CD8+, memory, or dextramer-sorted; not recorded which), collected roughly 47 days after the first yellow fever vaccination. The receptors here all came from a man aged 18 to 30 who received the YFV17D yellow fever vaccine. CDR3s include the opening cysteine and the closing phenylalanine or tryptophan. Fields, in order: J gene, D gene, V gene, clone size, CDR3 protein, CDR3 DNA. A D gene is named only where the DNA matches it firmly. Clone size is given as how often the clone was seen (once, few, many) or a class if it is expanded.

>TRBJ2-2|TRBD2|TRBV19|many
CASKSLLAGVNTGELFF
TGTGCCAGTAAGAGCCTCCTGGCGGGGGTGAACACCGGGGAGCTGTTTTTT
>TRBJ2-3|-|TRBV4-3|many
CASSQVRSMGGPTDTQYF
TGCGCCAGCAGCCAAGTCCGGTCCATGGGGGGCCCCACAGATACGCAGTATTTT
>TRBJ1-5|-|TRBV7-8|many
CASSQEASQPQHF
TGTGCCAGCAGCCAGGAGGCCAGCCAGCCCCAGCATTTT
>TRBJ2-3|-|TRBV24-1|many
CATSDGRQVTQYF
TGTGCCACCAGTGATGGAAGACAGGTTACGCAGTATTTT
>TRBJ1-2|-|TRBV4-3|many
CASSQARRSLYGYTF
TGCGCCAGCAGCCAAGCCAGACGGAGCCTCTATGGCTACACCTTC
>TRBJ2-1|TRBD2|TRBV7-2|many
CASRLNLAGGNEQFF
TGTGCCAGCAGGCTAAATCTAGCGGGGGGTAATGAGCAGTTCTTC
>TRBJ1-4|TRBD1|TRBV7-6|many
CASSKGAPNEKLFF
TGTGCCAGCAGCAAGGGGGCCCCTAATGAAAAACTGTTTTTT
>TRBJ2-3|-|TRBV4-1|many
CASSQVGGMADTQYF
TGCGCCAGCAGCCAAGTGGGGGGCATGGCAGATACGCAGTATTTT
>TRBJ2-7|-|TRBV10-3|many
CAIRTDSRPYEQYF
TGTGCCATCAGAACTGACAGTAGACCCTACGAGCAGTACTTC
>TRBJ2-5|-|TRBV12-3/TRBV12-4|medium-sized
CASRTVGAFRTQYF
TGTGCCAGCAGAACGGTCGGCGCCTTCAGGACCCAGTACTTC
>TRBJ1-1|-|TRBV5-1|many
CASRDRRTEAFF
TGCGCCAGCAGAGACCGACGAACTGAAGCTTTCTTT
>TRBJ2-3|TRBD2|TRBV3-1|many
CASSPGLATDTQYF
TGTGCCAGCAGCCCGGGACTAGCGACAGATACGCAGTATTTT
>TRBJ2-1|-|TRBV5-1|many
CASSLVVGSSYNEQFF
TGCGCCAGCAGCTTGGTGGTCGGTAGCTCCTACAATGAGCAGTTCTTC